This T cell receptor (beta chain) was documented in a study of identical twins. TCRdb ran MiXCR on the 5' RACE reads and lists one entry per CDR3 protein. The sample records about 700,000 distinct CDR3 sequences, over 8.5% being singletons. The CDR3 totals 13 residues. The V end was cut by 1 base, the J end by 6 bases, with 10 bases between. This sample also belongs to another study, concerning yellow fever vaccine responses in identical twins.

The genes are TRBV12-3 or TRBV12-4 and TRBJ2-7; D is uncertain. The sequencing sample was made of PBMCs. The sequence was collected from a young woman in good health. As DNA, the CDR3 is TGTGCCAGCAGTTTAGGTCCGGGCCGCGAGCAGTACTTC. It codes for CASSLGPGREQYF.